Listed below are T cell receptor beta chains from one sample, sequenced in a study of cytomegalovirus exposure and HLA in healthy donors. Sequencing used immunoSEQ multiplex PCR; TCRdb keeps in-frame clones, though not all of them. The sample includes 150,000 or so clones, approximately 79% of them seen just once. Sequenced sample: PBMCs. The source is a man aged 18 to 29 in good health and CMV-seropositive. The CDR3 runs from the conserved cysteine through the conserved F or W. The D gene is left open where the match is weak. Size values are once, few and many counts, or a class for expanded clones, and some rows have none.

CDR3 length: 11
clone size: few
D gene: -
J gene: TRBJ2-7
V gene: TRBV5-6
CDR3 protein: CASSLNYEQYF
CDR3 DNA: TGTGCCAGCAGCCTTAATTACGAGCAGTACTTC

CDR3 length: 14
clone size: -
D gene: -
J gene: TRBJ2-1
V gene: TRBV14
CDR3 protein: CASSQKRQRDEQFF
CDR3 DNA: TGTGCCAGCAGCCAAAAACGACAGCGGGATGAGCAGTTCTTC

CDR3 length: 14
clone size: -
D gene: TRBD1
J gene: TRBJ1-4
V gene: TRBV30
CDR3 protein: CAWSPGQGNEKLFF
CDR3 DNA: TGTGCCTGGAGTCCAGGACAGGGGAATGAAAAACTGTTTTTT

CDR3 length: 14
clone size: -
D gene: -
J gene: TRBJ1-1
V gene: TRBV28
CDR3 protein: CASSSDSERAEAFF
CDR3 DNA: TGTGCCAGCAGTTCTGACAGCGAACGGGCTGAAGCTTTCTTT

CDR3 length: 17
clone size: -
D gene: -
J gene: TRBJ2-7
V gene: TRBV7-9
CDR3 protein: CASSSPPSAGLSYEQYF
CDR3 DNA: TGTGCCAGCAGCTCTCCCCCTAGCGCGGGGCTTTCCTACGAGCAGTACTTC

CDR3 length: 17
clone size: -
D gene: TRBD2
J gene: TRBJ2-1
V gene: TRBV7-9
CDR3 protein: CASSSWGVAGPYNEQFF
CDR3 DNA: TGTGCCAGCAGCTCATGGGGGGTAGCGGGACCCTACAATGAGCAGTTCTTC

CDR3 length: 13
clone size: -
D gene: TRBD1
J gene: TRBJ1-2
V gene: TRBV28
CDR3 protein: CASTRDRGYGYTF
CDR3 DNA: TGTGCCAGCACCCGGGACAGGGGCTATGGCTACACCTTC

CDR3 length: 14
clone size: -
D gene: TRBD1
J gene: TRBJ1-2
V gene: TRBV28
CDR3 protein: CASSQGGGNYGYTF
CDR3 DNA: TGTGCCAGCAGCCAGGGGGGAGGAAACTATGGCTACACCTTC

CDR3 length: 13
clone size: -
D gene: -
J gene: TRBJ1-2
V gene: TRBV19
CDR3 protein: CASKVNGGYGYTF
CDR3 DNA: TGTGCCAGTAAAGTAAACGGAGGCTATGGCTACACCTTC

CDR3 length: 18
clone size: -
D gene: TRBD1
J gene: TRBJ2-1
V gene: TRBV4-1
CDR3 protein: CASRQYFTGTGRSNEQFF
CDR3 DNA: TGCGCCAGCAGACAATATTTTACCGGGACAGGGAGGTCCAATGAGCAGTTCTTC

CDR3 length: 15
clone size: -
D gene: TRBD1
J gene: TRBJ2-5
V gene: TRBV28
CDR3 protein: CASSSSGTGEEAQYF
CDR3 DNA: TGTGCCAGCAGTTCCTCCGGGACAGGGGAGGAGGCCCAGTACTTC

CDR3 length: 14
clone size: -
D gene: -
J gene: TRBJ1-1
V gene: TRBV7-4
CDR3 protein: CASSLTRQNTEAFF
CDR3 DNA: TGTGCCAGCAGCTTAACCAGACAGAACACTGAAGCTTTCTTT

CDR3 length: 13
clone size: once
D gene: -
J gene: TRBJ2-7
V gene: TRBV6-6
CDR3 protein: CAIRDMSSYEQYF
CDR3 DNA: TGTGCCATACGGGACATGAGCTCCTACGAGCAGTACTTC

CDR3 length: 12
clone size: -
D gene: -
J gene: TRBJ2-7
V gene: TRBV28
CDR3 protein: CASRKGLYEQYF
CDR3 DNA: TGTGCCAGCAGAAAGGGGCTGTACGAGCAGTACTTC

CDR3 length: 12
clone size: -
D gene: -
J gene: TRBJ1-3
V gene: TRBV10-3
CDR3 protein: CAISSAGNTIYF
CDR3 DNA: TGTGCCATCAGTAGCGCTGGAAACACCATATATTTT

CDR3 length: 13
clone size: -
D gene: -
J gene: TRBJ1-4
V gene: TRBV10-2
CDR3 protein: CASRGTQDGKLFF
CDR3 DNA: TGCGCCAGCAGGGGGACACAAGATGGAAAACTGTTTTTT

CDR3 length: 15
clone size: -
D gene: -
J gene: TRBJ2-7
V gene: TRBV7-2
CDR3 protein: CASSFGPAAGLEQYF
CDR3 DNA: TGTGCCAGCAGCTTTGGACCGGCAGCGGGTCTGGAGCAGTACTTC

CDR3 length: 14
clone size: -
D gene: -
J gene: TRBJ1-2
V gene: TRBV7-9
CDR3 protein: CASRSQGANYGYTF
CDR3 DNA: TGTGCCAGCAGATCACAAGGAGCTAACTATGGCTACACCTTC

CDR3 length: 15
clone size: once
D gene: TRBD1
J gene: TRBJ1-5
V gene: TRBV7-2
CDR3 protein: CASSEGARGNQPQHF
CDR3 DNA: TGTGCCAGCAGCGAGGGGGCGCGGGGCAATCAGCCCCAGCATTTT

CDR3 length: 12
clone size: -
D gene: -
J gene: TRBJ1-2
V gene: TRBV5-6
CDR3 protein: CASSSARYGYTF
CDR3 DNA: TGTGCCAGCAGCTCCGCGCGGTATGGCTACACCTTC

CDR3 length: 16
clone size: -
D gene: TRBD2
J gene: TRBJ2-5
V gene: TRBV10-1
CDR3 protein: CASSAPGLAGLETQYF
CDR3 DNA: TGCGCCAGCAGTGCTCCGGGACTAGCGGGGTTGGAGACCCAGTACTTC

CDR3 length: 19
clone size: once
D gene: TRBD2
J gene: TRBJ2-1
V gene: TRBV19
CDR3 protein: CASRPTWTSGAIPEYEQFF
CDR3 DNA: TGTGCCAGTAGACCTACTTGGACTAGCGGGGCGATACCGGAGTATGAGCAGTTCTTC

CDR3 length: 16
clone size: few
D gene: TRBD1
J gene: TRBJ1-1
V gene: TRBV6-5
CDR3 protein: CASSYARDRGSTEAFF
CDR3 DNA: TGTGCCAGCAGTTACGCCCGGGACAGGGGAAGCACTGAAGCTTTCTTT

CDR3 length: 14
clone size: -
D gene: -
J gene: TRBJ1-1
V gene: TRBV29-1
CDR3 protein: CSVEGGAGATEAFF
CDR3 DNA: TGCAGCGTTGAGGGGGGGGCTGGGGCCACTGAAGCTTTCTTT

CDR3 length: 13
clone size: few
D gene: -
J gene: TRBJ2-2
V gene: TRBV2
CDR3 protein: CASRTYGAGELFF
CDR3 DNA: TGTGCCAGCAGGACATACGGCGCCGGGGAGCTGTTTTTT

CDR3 length: 17
clone size: -
D gene: TRBD2
J gene: TRBJ2-7
V gene: TRBV28
CDR3 protein: CASSRPSGRRRSYEQYF
CDR3 DNA: TGTGCCAGCAGTCGACCTAGCGGGAGGAGGAGGTCCTACGAGCAGTACTTC

CDR3 length: 16
clone size: -
D gene: TRBD1
J gene: TRBJ1-2
V gene: TRBV7-2
CDR3 protein: CASSLEAQGANYGYTF
CDR3 DNA: TGTGCCAGCAGCTTAGAAGCCCAGGGGGCTAACTATGGCTACACCTTC

CDR3 length: 16
clone size: -
D gene: -
J gene: TRBJ2-3
V gene: TRBV2
CDR3 protein: CATPGGGGGRTDTQYF
CDR3 DNA: TGTGCCACCCCGGGCGGCGGGGGCGGTCGCACAGATACGCAGTATTTT

CDR3 length: 16
clone size: -
D gene: -
J gene: TRBJ1-1
V gene: TRBV27
CDR3 protein: CASSPILRRGRWEAFF
CDR3 DNA: TGTGCCAGCAGCCCTATCCTACGCAGGGGAAGATGGGAAGCTTTCTTT

CDR3 length: 15
clone size: -
D gene: -
J gene: TRBJ2-5
V gene: TRBV6-4
CDR3 protein: CASSDVGGFVETQYF
CDR3 DNA: TGTGCCAGCAGTGACGTGGGGGGATTTGTAGAGACCCAGTACTTC

CDR3 length: 15
clone size: few
D gene: TRBD2
J gene: TRBJ2-3
V gene: TRBV5-1
CDR3 protein: CASSPASGVTDTQYF
CDR3 DNA: TGCGCCAGCAGCCCCGCTAGCGGGGTAACAGATACGCAGTATTTT

CDR3 length: 14
clone size: -
D gene: -
J gene: TRBJ1-4
V gene: TRBV10-3
CDR3 protein: CAISPGRTNEKLFF
CDR3 DNA: TGTGCCATCAGTCCAGGGCGTACAAATGAAAAACTGTTTTTT

CDR3 length: 13
clone size: -
D gene: TRBD2
J gene: TRBJ2-7
V gene: TRBV19
CDR3 protein: CASSRGVTYEQYF
CDR3 DNA: TGTGCCAGTAGTCGGGGGGTCACCTACGAGCAGTACTTC

CDR3 length: 14
clone size: -
D gene: -
J gene: TRBJ1-1
V gene: TRBV5-5
CDR3 protein: CASSLLRVDAEAFF
CDR3 DNA: TGTGCCAGCAGCTTGTTGAGGGTGGACGCTGAAGCTTTCTTT

CDR3 length: 13
clone size: -
D gene: -
J gene: TRBJ1-2
V gene: TRBV18
CDR3 protein: CASSPTGNYGYTF
CDR3 DNA: TGTGCCAGCTCACCAACAGGCAACTATGGCTACACCTTC

CDR3 length: 17
clone size: -
D gene: -
J gene: TRBJ2-3
V gene: TRBV13
CDR3 protein: CASSLGLFQASTGTQYF
CDR3 DNA: TGTGCCAGCAGCTTAGGCCTATTTCAAGCCTCTACAGGGACGCAGTATTTT

CDR3 length: 14
clone size: few
D gene: TRBD2
J gene: TRBJ2-1
V gene: TRBV29-1
CDR3 protein: CSGPLAGGGDEQFF
CDR3 DNA: TGCAGCGGGCCGCTAGCGGGGGGGGGTGATGAGCAGTTCTTC

CDR3 length: 13
clone size: -
D gene: -
J gene: TRBJ1-6
V gene: TRBV28
CDR3 protein: CASSQEGISPLHF
CDR3 DNA: TGTGCCAGCAGTCAGGAGGGGATTTCACCCCTCCACTTT

CDR3 length: 15
clone size: once
D gene: -
J gene: TRBJ1-3
V gene: TRBV11-2
CDR3 protein: CASSLGGGYGNTIYF
CDR3 DNA: TGTGCCAGCAGCTTAGGCGGAGGGTATGGAAACACCATATATTTT

CDR3 length: 19
clone size: -
D gene: -
J gene: TRBJ2-7
V gene: TRBV5-1
CDR3 protein: CASSLVSAQWGRLSYEQYF
CDR3 DNA: TGCGCCAGCAGCTTGGTCTCCGCGCAGTGGGGCAGACTTTCCTACGAGCAGTACTTC

CDR3 length: 15
clone size: few
D gene: -
J gene: TRBJ1-4
V gene: TRBV6-5
CDR3 protein: CASSYLRGTNEKLFF
CDR3 DNA: TGTGCCAGCAGTTACTTACGAGGGACTAATGAAAAACTGTTTTTT

CDR3 length: 12
clone size: once
D gene: -
J gene: TRBJ2-7
V gene: TRBV10-1
CDR3 protein: CASSGPGDEQYF
CDR3 DNA: TGCGCCAGCAGTGGGCCAGGGGACGAGCAGTACTTC

CDR3 length: 13
clone size: -
D gene: -
J gene: TRBJ1-2
V gene: TRBV7-8
CDR3 protein: CASSLGGRYGYTF
CDR3 DNA: TGTGCCAGCAGCCTCGGGGGTCGGTATGGCTACACCTTC

CDR3 length: 12
clone size: -
D gene: -
J gene: TRBJ2-7
V gene: TRBV7-8
CDR3 protein: CASSSLLYEQYF
CDR3 DNA: TGTGCCAGCAGCTCTTTATTGTACGAGCAGTACTTC

CDR3 length: 15
clone size: -
D gene: -
J gene: TRBJ2-7
V gene: TRBV7-9
CDR3 protein: CASRPQGRAIYEQYF
CDR3 DNA: TGTGCCAGCAGACCCCAGGGGCGGGCTATCTACGAGCAGTACTTC

CDR3 length: 15
clone size: -
D gene: TRBD2
J gene: TRBJ2-1
V gene: TRBV9
CDR3 protein: CASSVGVAGPNEQFF
CDR3 DNA: TGTGCCAGCAGCGTAGGGGTAGCGGGACCGAATGAGCAGTTCTTC

CDR3 length: 15
clone size: -
D gene: TRBD2
J gene: TRBJ2-7
V gene: TRBV5-1
CDR3 protein: CASSLLGLALGEQYF
CDR3 DNA: TGCGCCAGCAGCCTGCTTGGACTAGCTCTGGGCGAGCAGTACTTC

CDR3 length: 13
clone size: -
D gene: -
J gene: TRBJ1-2
V gene: TRBV2
CDR3 protein: CASSVSGLYGYTF
CDR3 DNA: TGTGCCAGCAGTGTATCAGGGCTATATGGCTACACCTTC

CDR3 length: 15
clone size: -
D gene: -
J gene: TRBJ2-3
V gene: TRBV6-5
CDR3 protein: CASSNRGLAGDTQYF
CDR3 DNA: TGTGCCAGCAGTAACCGGGGACTTGCTGGAGATACGCAGTATTTT

CDR3 length: 16
clone size: -
D gene: TRBD1
J gene: TRBJ2-2
V gene: TRBV7-6
CDR3 protein: CASSLSTGENTGELFF
CDR3 DNA: TGTGCCAGCAGCTTATCTACAGGGGAGAACACCGGGGAGCTGTTTTTT

CDR3 length: 16
clone size: -
D gene: -
J gene: TRBJ1-2
V gene: TRBV5-6
CDR3 protein: CASSFRNFRGNYGYTF
CDR3 DNA: TGTGCCAGCAGCTTCCGGAATTTCCGGGGGAACTATGGCTACACCTTC

CDR3 length: 16
clone size: -
D gene: TRBD1
J gene: TRBJ2-7
V gene: TRBV2
CDR3 protein: CASSPLGGQGVYEQYF
CDR3 DNA: TGTGCCAGCAGTCCTCTTGGGGGACAGGGAGTATACGAGCAGTACTTC

CDR3 length: 14
clone size: -
D gene: -
J gene: TRBJ2-5
V gene: TRBV30
CDR3 protein: CAWSVGQFQETQYF
CDR3 DNA: TGTGCCTGGAGTGTAGGACAGTTCCAAGAGACCCAGTACTTC

CDR3 length: 16
clone size: -
D gene: -
J gene: TRBJ2-1
V gene: TRBV15
CDR3 protein: CATSTLRGLTGSEQFF
CDR3 DNA: TGTGCCACCAGCACTCTTCGCGGGCTCACGGGGTCCGAGCAGTTCTTC

CDR3 length: 14
clone size: -
D gene: -
J gene: TRBJ1-6
V gene: TRBV6-5
CDR3 protein: CASSGAGNNSPLHF
CDR3 DNA: TGTGCCAGCAGTGGGGCGGGGAATAATTCACCCCTCCACTTT